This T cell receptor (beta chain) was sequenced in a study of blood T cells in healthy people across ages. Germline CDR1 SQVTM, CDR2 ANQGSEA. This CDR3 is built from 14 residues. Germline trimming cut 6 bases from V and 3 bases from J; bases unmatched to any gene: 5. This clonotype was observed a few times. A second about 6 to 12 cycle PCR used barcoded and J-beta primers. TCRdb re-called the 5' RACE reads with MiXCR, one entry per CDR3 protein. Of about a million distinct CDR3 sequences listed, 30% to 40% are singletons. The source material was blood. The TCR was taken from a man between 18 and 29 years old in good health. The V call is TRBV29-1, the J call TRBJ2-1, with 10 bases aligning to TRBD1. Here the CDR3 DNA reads TGCAGCGTAGTTTGGACAGGGGGCTACAATGAGCAGTTCTTC. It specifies CSVVWTGGYNEQFF.